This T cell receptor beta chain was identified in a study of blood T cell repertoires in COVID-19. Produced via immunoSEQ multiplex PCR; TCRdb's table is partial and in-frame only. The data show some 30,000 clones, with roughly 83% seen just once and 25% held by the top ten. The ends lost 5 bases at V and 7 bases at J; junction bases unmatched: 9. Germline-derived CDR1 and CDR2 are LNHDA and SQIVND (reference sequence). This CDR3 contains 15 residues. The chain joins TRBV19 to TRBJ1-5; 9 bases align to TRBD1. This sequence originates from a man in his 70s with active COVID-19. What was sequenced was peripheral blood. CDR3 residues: CASSDGQGIYQPQHF. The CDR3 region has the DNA TGTGCCAGTAGTGACGGACAGGGGATATACCAGCCCCAGCATTTT. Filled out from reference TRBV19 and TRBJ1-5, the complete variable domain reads DGGITQSPKYLFRKEGQNVTLSCEQNLNHDAMYWYRQDPGQGLRLIYYSQIVNDFQKGDIAEGYSVSREKKESFPLTVTSAQKNPTAFYLCASSDGQGIYQPQHFGDGTRLSIL.